The 28 T cell receptor beta chains presented below share a single source sample, sequenced in a study of pediatric ulcerative colitis. Here immunoSEQ multiplex PCR was the method, and the copy in TCRdb shows in-frame clones only, minus some. The table has about 60,000 clones, approximately 87% seen once. Sequencing was carried out using blood. These TCRs come from a boy aged 5-17 years who was a control in a study of pediatric ulcerative colitis.

The rearrangement links TRBV5-1 to TRBJ2-3; 14 bases line up with TRBD2. Losses at the gene ends were 4 bases for V and 2 bases for J; bases not matched to a gene: 3. The CDR3 consists of 16 residues. Germline CDR1 SGHRS, CDR2 YFSETQ. The chain's CDR3 is CASSGTSGGPTDTQYF. The CDR3 DNA reads as TGCGCCAGCAGCGGGACTAGCGGGGGCCCCACAGATACGCAGTATTTT.

This clone was observed a single time. This sequence joins TRBV6-4 and TRBJ2-1; 8 nucleotides agree with TRBD2. CDR1 MRHNA and CDR2 SNTAGT come from the germline V gene. The V segment lost 6 bases and the J segment 2 bases; nucleotides outside the gene matches: 6. The CDR3 contains 15 residues. In nucleotides, the CDR3 is TGTGCCAGCAGCCATAGCGGGGACCCCTACAATGAGCAGTTCTTC. Its protein is CASSHSGDPYNEQFF.

The V call is TRBV6-1, the J call TRBJ2-1; 9 bases agree with TRBD2. CDR1 and CDR2 from the germline V gene are MNHNS and SASEGT. J gave up 3 bases and V 1 base, and 4 bases lay outside the gene matches. This CDR3 has 16 amino acids. The CDR3 spells CASSEGAGGYYNEQFF. CDR3 nucleotides: TGTGCCAGCAGTGAAGGGGCGGGAGGGTACTACAATGAGCAGTTCTTC.

This clone was recorded a few times. The chain has TRBV4-1 and TRBJ1-5; 7 bases line up with TRBD1. There are 15 residues in the CDR3. The trim removed 3 bases at V and 6 bases at J, leaving 8 bases unmatched. Germline V gene sequence: CDR1 MGHRA, CDR2 YSYEKL. The CDR3 coding sequence is TGCGCCAGCAGCCACCGCGGGACAGAGGGTCAGCCCCAGCATTTT. Translating it yields CASSHRGTEGQPQHF.

The V gene is TRBV19, the J gene TRBJ2-2; 7 nucleotides line up with TRBD1. V shed 6 bases, J shed 0 bases, and the junction held 7 bases outside the gene matches. This CDR3 spans 16 amino acids. Germline values: CDR1 LNHDA, CDR2 SQIVND (reference sequence). The CDR3 DNA is TGTGCCAGTAGCAATCCGGGACAGTCGAACACCGGGGAGCTGTTTTTT. This gives the protein CASSNPGQSNTGELFF.

V gene TRBV28 combines with J gene TRBJ1-5, with 9 bases lining up with TRBD1. V lost 6 bases and J lost 7; bases outside the gene matches: 7. This CDR3 is 14 amino acids long. Germline lookup yields CDR1 MDHEN and CDR2 SYDVKM. In DNA form, the CDR3 reads TGTGCCAGCAGCCGTGGGACAGGGTCGCAGCCCCAGCATTTT. It specifies CASSRGTGSQPQHF.

This sequence joins TRBV2 and TRBJ1-2; tentative D call: TRBD1 (6 bases). Germline V CDR1 and CDR2: SNHLY, FYNNEI. The CDR3 is 12 amino acids. The V gene lost 4 bases and the J gene lost 6 bases, with 9 bases spanning the gap. The CDR3: CASSVSGDGYTF. The CDR3 DNA is TGTGCCAGCAGTGTATCAGGGGATGGCTACACCTTC.

The chain couples TRBV7-2 to TRBJ1-2; a possible D gene is TRBD1 (5 bases). V lost 7 bases, J lost 4 bases, and 16 bases lay in between. The germline V gene encodes CDR1 SGHTA and CDR2 FQGNSA. CDR3 length: 14 residues. This CDR3 reads CASTHWGDSYGYTF. As DNA, the CDR3 is TGTGCCAGCACCCATTGGGGGGACTCCTATGGCTACACCTTC.

The rearrangement joins TRBV29-1 to TRBJ2-7; a possible D gene is TRBD2 (6 bases). Germline CDR1 reads SQVTM; CDR2 reads ANQGSEA. The CDR3 covers 19 residues. Trimming took 4 bases from V and 0 from J, leaving 28 bases between them. CDR3 amino acids: CSVVLYGTAGPLSSYEQYF. CDR3 in DNA: TGCAGCGTTGTATTGTATGGGACCGCGGGACCTCTGAGCTCCTACGAGCAGTACTTC.

This clone was observed a few times. This sequence joins TRBV4-3 and TRBJ1-6; 7 positions match TRBD1. CDR3 length: 15 residues. The germline V gene has CDR1 LGHNA and CDR2 YSLEER. V lost 2 bases, J lost 10 bases, and 8 bases stayed unmatched. This CDR3 is CASSQIDRDDSPLHF. The DNA of the CDR3 is TGCGCCAGCAGCCAAATTGACAGGGATGACTCACCCCTCCACTTT.

CDR3 nucleotides: TGTGCCAGCAGCTCCCGAATAACTTGGACAGGACAACAAGAGACCCAGTACTTC. This gives the protein CASSSRITWTGQQETQYF. The J gene is TRBJ2-5, the V gene TRBV7-2; 7 bases line up with TRBD1. This CDR3 region has 18 residues. Germline V lookup: CDR1 SGHTA, CDR2 FQGNSA. V gave up 4 bases and J gave up 2 bases; unmatched junction bases: 16.

The chain recombines TRBV4-1 with TRBJ2-7; possibly TRBD1 or TRBD2 for D (6 bases each). Looked up from germline, CDR1 is MGHRA and CDR2 is YSYEKL. V was clipped by 0 bases and J by 1 base, with 13 bases between them. This CDR3 spans 16 amino acids. CDR3: CASSQEPRGLSYEQYF. The DNA for the CDR3 is TGCGCCAGCAGCCAAGAACCTCGGGGGCTTTCCTACGAGCAGTACTTC.

This clone was counted once. The rearrangement joins TRBV5-1 to TRBJ2-1; 8 positions agree with TRBD2. CDR3 length: 18 amino acids. CDR1 SGHRS and CDR2 YFSETQ come from the germline V gene. J lost 7 bases, V lost 3 bases, and 18 bases had no gene match. CDR3 protein: CASSSREASGLRRNEQFF. Here the CDR3 DNA reads TGCGCCAGCAGCTCCAGGGAGGCTAGCGGGCTAAGAAGAAATGAGCAGTTCTTC.

The chain combines TRBV27 with TRBJ1-1; D is possibly TRBD1 (5 bases). The CDR3 consists of 14 residues. Germline V gives CDR1 MNHEY, CDR2 SMNVEV (reference sequence). V was pared by 5 bases and J by 0 bases, with 10 bases between. CDR3 protein: CASSLWGLNTEAFF. CDR3 DNA: TGTGCCAGCAGTCTATGGGGACTGAACACTGAAGCTTTCTTT.

The J gene is TRBJ2-1, the V gene TRBV5-1; perhaps TRBD2 as D (6 bases). Germline V gives CDR1 SGHRS, CDR2 YFSETQ. This CDR3 region has 12 residues. V was clipped by 4 bases and J by 9 bases, with 11 bases between them. In nucleotides, the CDR3 is TGCGCCAGCAGCCCTACGGGGGTTGAGCAGTTCTTC. Its translation is CASSPTGVEQFF.

The chain is built from TRBV18 and TRBJ2-7; 11 bases align to TRBD2. CDR3 length equals 15 residues. The V gene's germline CDR1 is KGHSH and CDR2 LQKENI. The V gene end was trimmed by 4 bases and the J gene end by 6 bases; junction bases not matched to a gene: 8. This chain's CDR3 is CASSRDSGTSGEQYF. The CDR3 DNA reads TGTGCCAGCTCACGCGACTCCGGGACTAGCGGCGAGCAGTACTTC. The full variable domain, completed using reference TRBV18 and TRBJ2-7, is NAGVMQNPRHLVRRRGQEARLRCSPMKGHSHVYWYRQLPEEGLKFMVYLQKENIIDESGMPKERFSAEFPKEGPSILRIQQVVRGDSAAYFCASSRDSGTSGEQYFGPGTRLTVT.

The chain carries TRBV19 and TRBJ1-5; TRBD1 matches at 7 bases. The CDR3 consists of 14 residues. The germline V gene has CDR1 LNHDA and CDR2 SQIVND (reference sequence). Trimming cost V 7 bases and J 6 bases; bases outside gene matches: 9. The CDR3 region has the DNA TGTGCCAGTACGGCCAGGGGGATCAGTCAGCCCCAGCATTTT. It specifies CASTARGISQPQHF. Looking up the rest from reference TRBV19 and TRBJ1-5 gives the full variable domain: DGGITQSPKYLFRKEGQNVTLSCEQNLNHDAMYWYRQDPGQGLRLIYYSQIVNDFQKGDIAEGYSVSREKKESFPLTVTSAQKNPTAFYLCASTARGISQPQHFGDGTRLSIL.

The V and J genes are TRBV9 and TRBJ2-7, with D possibly being TRBD2 (6 bases). Per the germline V gene, CDR1 is SGDLS and CDR2 is YYNGEE. Trimming cost V 1 base and J 0 bases, with 8 bases left between them. This CDR3 has 14 amino acids. The CDR3 region has the DNA TGTGCCAGCAGCGTATGGAGGGCCTCCTACGAGCAGTACTTC. It is translated as CASSVWRASYEQYF.

The genes are TRBV5-4 and TRBJ2-3, with TRBD1 identical over 7 bases. Trimming cost V 5 bases and J 2 bases; bases outside gene matches: 8. CDR1 and CDR2 (germline): SGHNT, YYREEE (reference sequence). This CDR3 spans 15 amino acids. The CDR3 DNA reads TGTGCCAGCAGGGGATCGACAGGGAACACAGATACGCAGTATTTT. Its protein product is CASRGSTGNTDTQYF.

This clone appeared a few times. J is TRBJ1-2 and V is TRBV19, with 7 bases identical to TRBD1. With 7 bases clipped from V and 2 bases from J, the junction kept 7 bases outside the gene matches. Germline V lookup: CDR1 LNHDA, CDR2 SQIVND (reference sequence). This CDR3 is built from 14 residues. CDR3 DNA: TGTGCCAGTAATCCCAAGGGACAGAACTATGGCTACACCTTC. This translates into CASNPKGQNYGYTF.

Only a few counts were recorded for this clone. This sequence joins TRBV4-1 and TRBJ1-5, with TRBD1 identical over 9 bases. There are 16 residues in the CDR3. With V trimmed by 2 bases and J by 2 bases, 4 bases remained unmatched. The germline gives CDR1 MGHRA, CDR2 YSYEKL. Here the CDR3 DNA reads TGCGCCAGCAGCCAATTTGGGACAGGGCGCAATCAGCCCCAGCATTTT. Protein product: CASSQFGTGRNQPQHF.

The CDR3 reads CASSQSSYEQYF. CDR3 DNA: TGTGCCAGTTCACAGAGCTCCTACGAGCAGTACTTC. The rearrangement links TRBV19 to TRBJ2-7; D is uncertain. Trimming cost V 8 bases and J 0 bases, with 8 bases left between them. Germline V lookup: CDR1 LNHDA, CDR2 SQIVND (reference sequence). The CDR3 is 12 residues long.

The table lists this clone with a count of one. V gene TRBV29-1 combines with J gene TRBJ2-7; D ambiguous. This CDR3 region has 10 residues. V lost 5 bases to trimming and J lost 5 bases, with 7 bases between them. Germline V gene data show CDR1 as SQVTM and CDR2 as ANQGSEA. The DNA for the CDR3 is TGCAGCGTTAAGGTCGACGAGCAGTACTTC. Protein sequence: CSVKVDEQYF.

The gene calls are TRBV20-1 and TRBJ1-1, with D perhaps TRBD1 (5 bases). CDR1 DFQATT and CDR2 SNEGSKA come from the germline V gene (reference sequence). The CDR3 has 11 residues. V dropped 4 bases and J dropped 11 bases, with 14 bases sitting between them. The CDR3 DNA sequence: TGCAGTGCTACCCGGACAAGGAATGCTTTCTTT. Amino acids: CSATRTRNAFF.

The rearrangement uses TRBV6-1 and TRBJ2-7; D gene uncertain. Trimming removed 6 bases from V and 3 bases from J, with 18 bases in between. Per the germline V gene, CDR1 is MNHNS and CDR2 is SASEGT. The CDR3 loop spans 15 amino acids. DNA for the CDR3: TGTGCCAGCAGGTGGGTGCATCATACGAGCTACGAGCAGTACTTC. This encodes CASRWVHHTSYEQYF.

V gene TRBV28 combines with J gene TRBJ1-1; possible D gene TRBD1, 5 bases. V lost 6 bases and J 5 bases, leaving 19 bases between the germline ends. Germline assignment: CDR1 MDHEN and CDR2 SYDVKM. CDR3 size: 15 residues. The CDR3 coding sequence is TGTGCCAGCAGCGCAGGGCATGTAAGAAATACTGAAGCTTTCTTT. Amino acid sequence: CASSAGHVRNTEAFF.

V gene TRBV6-6 combines with J gene TRBJ1-5; the match to TRBD1 covers 10 bases. Germline CDR1 is MNHNY and CDR2 is SVGAGI (reference sequence). The CDR3 has 16 amino acids. Trimming at V came to 6 bases and at J to 5 bases, leaving 10 bases not matched to a gene. The CDR3 DNA is TGTGCCAGCAGCTTAACCCGGGGGACAGGGGATCAGCCCCAGCATTTT. Translated: CASSLTRGTGDQPQHF.

This rearrangement joins TRBV6-1 to TRBJ1-5, with D uncertain. V lost 7 bases and J 4 bases, leaving 14 bases between the germline ends. Germline CDR1 is MNHNS and CDR2 is SASEGT. The CDR3 covers 14 residues. The CDR3 here is CASINRAHNQPQHF. CDR3 DNA sequence: TGTGCCAGCATTAACCGGGCTCATAATCAGCCCCAGCATTTT.